This T cell receptor beta chain was sequenced for a study of blood T cell repertoires in COVID-19. On the study more broadly: Sites across the United States, Italy and Spain contributed samples from acute and convalescent COVID-19. T cells, B-cell-depleted T cells, or PBMCs supplied cDNA or gDNA.

This CDR3 contains 15 residues. Trimming cost V 6 bases and J 3 bases; bases outside gene matches: 3. Germline V gene lookup returns CDR1 MRHNA and CDR2 SNTAGT. Per the study methods: Amplification with reference gene primers provided the estimates of nucleated cell counts. Here immunoSEQ multiplex PCR was the method, and the copy in TCRdb shows in-frame clones only, minus some. Clone size and the V and J calls come from that table; the DNA yielded D and trimming. Here the sample spans 140,000 to 150,000 clones, about 79% being singletons. Sequences were obtained from peripheral blood. The chain has TRBV6-4 and TRBJ2-2, with 11 positions matching TRBD1. The source is a man aged 55 to 70 with active or convalescent COVID-19. The CDR3 nucleotides read TGTGCCAGCAGGGGACAGGGGGAACACACCGGGGAGCTGTTTTTT. This codes for CASRGQGEHTGELFF.